This entry concerns a single TCR beta chain. What it recognizes is unknown. The record originates from a study of OX40 agonist ivuxolimab in advanced cancers. Whole-study context: The dose of intravenous ivuxolimab that patients received every 2 weeks ranged from 0.01 to 10 mg/kg. Points from the study as a whole: Among T cells, CD8+ cells averaged more expanded clones than CD4+ cells.

Data came from immunoSEQ multiplex PCR; TCRdb stores just in-frame clones and leaves some out. Of approximately 26,000 clones in the sample, around 77% were seen once. Autoimmune disease history or systemic immunosuppression excluded patients. V lost 7 bases and J lost 4, with 16 bases in between. Looked up from germline, CDR1 is LNHDA and CDR2 is SQIVND (reference sequence). This CDR3 is 14 amino acids long. The source of this sequence is an adult with an advanced solid tumor such as melanoma, head and neck, liver or kidney cancer. The V and J genes are TRBV19 and TRBJ1-2, with D possibly being TRBD1 (6 bases). Specimen: CD4+ or CD8+ T cells sorted from blood, collected in a trial of the OX40 agonist ivuxolimab. Here the CDR3 DNA reads TGTGCCAGTACCCCGGACAGAGGCGGCTATGGCTACACCTTC. This encodes CASTPDRGGYGYTF.